This T cell receptor beta chain is drawn from a study of CD8 T cells in ankylosing spondylitis. Study-level results: In peripheral blood, disease-linked CD8+ clones occurred at relatively low frequencies. Seven to nine highly homologous variants formed a TCR beta motif that appeared characteristic of ankylosing spondylitis blood. The clones that were linked to disease were reported to be significantly enriched in matched synovial fluid samples from ankylosing spondylitis patients. Earlier literature documents some of the motif variants in reactive arthritis synovial fluid and blood.

It was by quantitative 5'-RACE with molecular barcodes that TCR beta libraries were made. TCRdb redid the calling of the 5' RACE reads with MiXCR, one entry per CDR3 protein. Here the sample spans about 440,000 distinct CDR3 sequences, roughly 17% being singletons. In its sample, this clonotype was seen many times. As yet, its antigen is unknown. The V gene's germline CDR1 is ENHRY and CDR2 SYGVKD. With V trimmed by 2 bases and J by 2 bases, 1 base remained unmatched. This CDR3 has 14 residues. The clonotype comes from a male donor with ankylosing spondylitis. The chain recombines TRBV10-3 with TRBJ2-7, with TRBD2 matching over 9 bases. Sequenced input: blood, either unsorted or a sorted T cell fraction (not recorded which). CDR3 amino acids: CAISESGGTYEQYF. CDR3 nucleotide sequence: TGTGCCATCAGTGAGAGCGGGGGGACCTACGAGCAGTACTTC.